This T cell receptor (beta chain) was recovered during a study of Ad26.COV2.S vaccination and SARS-CoV-2 variants. About the research overall: As a participant in COV1001, the donor was in the Ad26.COV2.S trial arm.

Data came from immunoSEQ multiplex PCR; TCRdb stores just in-frame clones and leaves some out. The sample records around 320,000 clones, around nine tenths being singletons. The CDR3 runs 16 residues. The germline gives CDR1 LNHNV, CDR2 YYDKDF (reference sequence). The V end lost 1 base, the J end lost 8 bases, and 20 bases lay between the germline ends. As to this clone: What it binds is unknown.

The study's findings and limits: Reports say spike-specific CD8+ and CD4+ T cell responses covered substantial breadth after vaccination.

The sample's treatment: 15 to 20 received Ad26.COV2.S at low or high dose, single or two shots; about 5 received placebo; per-sample allocation not given. Sampling happened 63 days after the first vaccine or placebo injection. Whoever gave the sample was an adult aged 18-55 years in Boston. Ad26.COV2.S expressed prefusion-stabilized spike from the original Wuhan strain. The chain joins TRBV15 to TRBJ1-2; no clear D gene. Sequences were derived from peripheral blood, sampled in a trial of Ad26.COV2.S vaccine versus placebo. The sequence was obtained from a person between 18 and 65 years old who received the Ad26.COV2.S COVID-19 vaccine or a placebo. The DNA of the CDR3 is TGTGCCACCAGCAGAGCGTTATCAGTGGGTCGGTTCGGCTACACCTTC. Translation: CATSRALSVGRFGYTF.